The entry below gives a single T cell receptor (beta chain) sequence along with its context. V was shortened by 4 bases and J by 3 bases, with 13 bases between the two germline ends. Germline loops: CDR1 MDHEN, CDR2 SYDVKM. The CDR3 contains 14 residues. The sample originates from a study of blood T cell repertoires in COVID-19. For the study at large: Sites in the United States, Italy and Spain provided acute and convalescent COVID-19 samples. PBMCs, B-cell-depleted T cells, or T cells were the source of the cDNA or gDNA that made up the material.

In the authors' workflow: From reference gene primer amplification, estimates of nucleated cell counts were derived. Here immunoSEQ multiplex PCR was the method, and the copy in TCRdb shows in-frame clones only, minus some. The V and J calls and clone size were taken over from that table, and D and trimming were inferred from the DNA. The sample lists under 200,000 clones, roughly 84% seen once, with around 6.6% in the top ten. The J gene is TRBJ2-7, the V gene TRBV28; tentatively, D is TRBD2 (6 bases). The specimen was peripheral blood. This receptor was identified in a man between 45 and 60 years old with active or convalescent COVID-19. The CDR3 nucleotides read TGTGCCAGCAGTTGGGACGCGGGGATCTACGAGCAGTACTTC. This codes for CASSWDAGIYEQYF.